A single sample gave rise to the 28 T cell receptor beta chains below, sequenced in a study of OX40 agonist ivuxolimab in advanced cancers. Sequenced by immunoSEQ multiplex PCR; TCRdb stores in-frame clones only, minus some. Of 40,000 or so clones listed, about 86% were seen once; the top ten hold about a third. Sample: CD4+ or CD8+ T cells sorted from blood, taken in a trial of the OX40 agonist ivuxolimab. The origin of the receptors is an adult with an advanced solid tumor such as melanoma, head and neck, liver or kidney cancer.

The rearrangement uses TRBV9 and TRBJ1-6; 7 bases line up with TRBD1. The trim removed 4 bases at V and 18 bases at J, leaving 10 bases unmatched. Germline V gives CDR1 SGDLS, CDR2 YYNGEE. The length of the CDR3 is 12 residues. As DNA, the CDR3 is TGTGCCAGCAGCCTTGGGGTGACAGGGAGCCACTTT. Its translation: CASSLGVTGSHF.

The J gene is TRBJ2-2, the V gene TRBV19, with TRBD2 matching 7 bases. This CDR3 is 17 amino acids long. The V segment lost 5 bases and the J segment 4 bases; nucleotides outside the gene matches: 13. The germline CDR1 and CDR2 sequences are LNHDA and SQIVND (reference sequence). The CDR3 bases are TGTGCCAGTAGTTTAGCGGTTAGCGGGTTGGGCACCGGGGAGCTGTTTTTT. Translated: CASSLAVSGLGTGELFF.

The chain employs TRBV6-1 and TRBJ2-5; D ambiguous. Germline assignment: CDR1 MNHNS and CDR2 SASEGT. The CDR3 is 12 amino acids. Between the trimmed V and J ends, which lost 3 bases and 0 bases, there was a span of 2 bases. The CDR3 reads CASSEYQETQYF. CDR3 DNA sequence: TGTGCCAGCAGTGAGTACCAAGAGACCCAGTACTTC.

V is TRBV23-1 and J is TRBJ2-2, with no clear D. TRBV23-1 is marked as an open reading frame, function uncertain. The CDR3 is 16 residues long. Trimming shortened V by 1 base and J by 3 bases, and 12 bases separated the two germline ends. The CDR3 loop is CASSQWWDSDTGELFF. The CDR3 bases are TGCGCCAGCAGTCAATGGTGGGATTCGGACACCGGGGAGCTGTTTTTT.

Only one count was recorded for this clone. The genes are TRBV6-6 and TRBJ1-3; perhaps TRBD1 as D (5 bases). CDR1 and CDR2 (germline): MNHNY, SVGAGI (reference sequence). The CDR3 totals 15 residues. The V end was cut by 6 bases, the J end by 0 bases, with 12 bases between. This CDR3 is CASRGLGISGNTIYF. The CDR3 DNA follows: TGTGCCAGCAGGGGGCTAGGGATCTCTGGAAACACCATATATTTT.

This chain joins TRBV30 and TRBJ2-1, with D possibly TRBD2 on 6 matching bases. Deletions cut 2 bases from V and 5 bases from J, with 16 bases between. From germline, CDR1 is GTSNPN and CDR2 SVGIG (reference sequence). The CDR3 spans 15 residues. In nucleotides, the CDR3 is TGTGCCTGGAGTCTTCCACGCGCGGGACACAATGAGCAGTTCTTC. Its translation: CAWSLPRAGHNEQFF.

V and J are TRBV2 and TRBJ2-3, with TRBD2 matching over 11 bases. Germline V CDR1 and CDR2: SNHLY, FYNNEI. The CDR3 contains 18 residues. The trim removed 6 bases at V and 8 bases at J, leaving 19 bases unmatched. In nucleotides, the CDR3 is TGTGCCAGCAGAGGATTAGAGAAACGGACTAGCGGGCTGGGTACGCAGTATTTT. As protein: CASRGLEKRTSGLGTQYF.

The chain has TRBV5-1 and TRBJ2-3; TRBD2 matches at 7 bases. V was clipped by 6 bases and J by 0 bases; unmatched bases: 7. Germline V gene sequence: CDR1 SGHRS, CDR2 YFSETQ. The CDR3 covers 15 residues. As DNA, the CDR3 is TGCGCCAGCAACCCGGGGGGATCTAGCACAGATACGCAGTATTTT. Protein sequence: CASNPGGSSTDTQYF. Drawing the rest from reference TRBV5-1 and TRBJ2-3, the complete variable domain is KAGVTQTPRYLIKTRGQQVTLSCSPISGHRSVSWYQQTPGQGLQFLFEYFSETQRNKGNFPGRFSGRQFSNSRSEMNVSTLELGDSALYLCASNPGGSSTDTQYFGPGTRLTVL.

The chain links TRBV10-2 to TRBJ2-3, with 7 bases matching TRBD1. CDR3 length: 15 amino acids. CDR1 WSHSY and CDR2 SAAADI come from the germline V gene. The V and J ends lost 6 bases and 1 base, in that order; junction bases with no gene match: 7. CDR3 nucleotide sequence: TGCGCCAGCAGCGAGACAGGGTTGGGCACAGATACGCAGTATTTT. Its translation is CASSETGLGTDTQYF.

The genes are TRBV4-2 and TRBJ2-3; possible D gene TRBD2, 6 bases. V lost 0 bases and J lost 4, with 20 bases in between. This CDR3 has 18 residues. Germline V CDR1 and CDR2: LGHNA, YNFKEQ. The DNA of the CDR3 is TGTGCCAGCAGCCAAGATGCCCCAGTGGCGGGGACCGCAGATACGCAGTATTTT. Its translation: CASSQDAPVAGTADTQYF.

V and J are TRBV30 and TRBJ1-6; D is uncertain. Trimming pared 0 bases from V and 8 bases from J, leaving 14 bases between. This CDR3 contains 15 residues. CDR1 is GTSNPN, CDR2 SVGIG, per germline (reference sequence). CDR3 DNA: TGTGCCTGGAGTGTACGGGCCCCTAGGGATTCACCCCTCCACTTT. Its protein is CAWSVRAPRDSPLHF.

This chain uses TRBV6-9 with TRBJ1-5; D is unresolved. The ends were cut back, 4 bases at V and 3 bases at J, with 10 bases in the middle. The CDR3 extends over 14 amino acids. Germline values: CDR1 MNHGY, CDR2 SVAAGI. The CDR3 bases are TGTGCCAGCAGTTCCCTCGGGAACAATCAGCCCCAGCATTTT. Encoded protein: CASSSLGNNQPQHF.

The chain employs TRBV12-5 and TRBJ2-1; 10 bases agree with TRBD2. In germline, CDR1 is LGHNT, CDR2 FRNRAP. This CDR3 region has 14 residues. V was clipped by 5 bases and J by 4 bases; unmatched bases: 2. The CDR3 spells CASGPSGGYNEQFF. CDR3 DNA: TGTGCTAGTGGTCCTAGCGGGGGTTACAATGAGCAGTTCTTC.

The table lists this clone with many counts. The chain joins TRBV2 to TRBJ2-7; D remains ambiguous. V was pared by 7 bases and J by 0 bases, with 22 bases between. The CDR3 is 17 amino acids. Looked up from germline, CDR1 is SNHLY and CDR2 is FYNNEI. This CDR3 reads CASTLPLHTPGSYEQYF. DNA of the CDR3: TGTGCCAGCACCCTCCCCCTCCATACTCCAGGCTCCTACGAGCAGTACTTC.

The chain employs TRBV5-8 and TRBJ2-4; the match to TRBD2 covers 7 bases. The germline V gene has CDR1 SGHTS and CDR2 YDEGEE. V dropped 3 bases and J dropped 1; count of bases not matched to a gene: 7. CDR3 length equals 16 residues. The CDR3 DNA sequence: TGTGCCAGCAGCTCATATGCCGGGGGGGCCAAAAACATTCAGTACTTC. Its protein product is CASSSYAGGAKNIQYF.

The V gene is TRBV18, the J gene TRBJ2-7; D is unresolved. The germline gives CDR1 KGHSH, CDR2 LQKENI. The V gene lost 2 bases and the J gene lost 6 bases, with 11 bases spanning the gap. The CDR3 consists of 13 residues. CDR3 DNA sequence: TGTGCCAGCTCACCAGCGGATAGGAGCGAGCAGTACTTC. This sequence encodes CASSPADRSEQYF. The variable domain in full, completed from reference TRBV18 and TRBJ2-7, reads NAGVMQNPRHLVRRRGQEARLRCSPMKGHSHVYWYRQLPEEGLKFMVYLQKENIIDESGMPKERFSAEFPKEGPSILRIQQVVRGDSAAYFCASSPADRSEQYFGPGTRLTVT.

DNA for the CDR3: TGTGCCAGCAGTTTACAGAGGAGCAATCAGCCCCAGCATTTT. Protein product: CASSLQRSNQPQHF. The chain couples TRBV27 to TRBJ1-5, with D unresolved. The CDR3 is made up of 14 amino acids. V shed 2 bases and J shed 1 base, with 6 bases lying between them. Germline lookup yields CDR1 MNHEY and CDR2 SMNVEV (reference sequence).

The V gene is TRBV5-4, the J gene TRBJ2-5; D might be TRBD2 (6 bases). With 4 bases removed from V and 5 bases from J, the gap between germline ends came to 15 bases. Germline lookup yields CDR1 SGHNT and CDR2 YYREEE (reference sequence). The CDR3 has 14 amino acids. The DNA for the CDR3 is TGTGCCAGCAGCCTCGCGGGGTTGGAGGAGACCCAGTACTTC. Protein sequence: CASSLAGLEETQYF.

A word on this clone: One junction end does not reproduce the germline sequence, and a read error may be involved. Written as DNA, the CDR3 is TGTGCCAGCAGTTACGAGAGGGAGTGCGACTTC. It codes for CASSYERECDF. The V call is TRBV6-6, the J call TRBJ2-5; D is possibly TRBD2 (5 bases). CDR3 length: 11 amino acids. The V gene's germline CDR1 is MNHNY and CDR2 SVGAGI (reference sequence).

The V call is TRBV29-1, the J call TRBJ2-3, with a weak D call TRBD1 (6 bases). The CDR3 sequence is 15 residues long. Between the trimmed V and J ends, which lost 4 bases and 4 bases, there was a span of 18 bases. CDR1 and CDR2 from the germline V gene are SQVTM and ANQGSEA. For the CDR3, the DNA is TGCAGCGTTGCCCTCCGAATCAGGGGCTCAGATACGCAGTATTTT. Translation: CSVALRIRGSDTQYF.

The chain recombines TRBV7-2 with TRBJ2-7; D call uncertain. With 0 bases removed from V and 7 bases from J, the gap between germline ends came to 4 bases. Germline CDR1 SGHTA, CDR2 FQGNSA. The CDR3 is 11 amino acids. The CDR3 coding sequence is TGTGCCAGCAGCTTAGCGACGGAGCAGTACTTC. Translating it yields CASSLATEQYF.

This clone was seen once. This rearrangement joins TRBV5-4 to TRBJ2-7; 7 bases are a match to TRBD1. Germline assignment: CDR1 SGHNT and CDR2 YYREEE (reference sequence). V shed 4 bases, J shed 1 base, and the junction held 5 bases outside the gene matches. The CDR3 length is 14 residues. This chain's CDR3 is CASSRTGPSYEQYF. In DNA, the CDR3 is TGTGCCAGCAGCCGGACAGGCCCGTCCTACGAGCAGTACTTC.

V usage is TRBV30 and J usage is TRBJ2-7, with D perhaps matching TRBD1 (6 bases). The ends were cut back, 5 bases at V and 2 bases at J, with 13 bases in the middle. CDR1 GTSNPN and CDR2 SVGIG come from the germline V gene (reference sequence). The CDR3 is 13 amino acids. The CDR3 is CAWDTGNTYEQYF. The DNA of the CDR3 is TGTGCCTGGGACACAGGGAACACCTACGAGCAGTACTTC.

This clone has just one count. V and J are TRBV10-1 and TRBJ1-3; maybe TRBD1 (5 bases). V was shortened by 0 bases and J by 1 base, with 7 bases between the two germline ends. The CDR3 extends over 15 amino acids. The germline CDR1 and CDR2 sequences are WNHNN and SYGVQD (reference sequence). The CDR3 region is CASSESKGSGNTIYF. In DNA form, the CDR3 reads TGCGCCAGCAGTGAGTCGAAGGGGTCTGGAAACACCATATATTTT.

The chain recombines TRBV18 with TRBJ1-2; 8 nucleotides align to TRBD1. CDR1 KGHSH and CDR2 LQKENI come from the germline V gene. The length of the CDR3 is 14 residues. The junction had 4 bases not matched to a gene; V was cut back by 2 bases and J by 5 bases. CDR3 sequence (DNA): TGTGCCAGCTCACCAGGACAGGGCCAGTATGGCTACACCTTC. Residues: CASSPGQGQYGYTF.

The genes are TRBV29-1 and TRBJ1-1; no clear D gene. The V gene lost 2 bases and the J gene lost 0 bases, with 7 bases spanning the gap. In germline, CDR1 is SQVTM, CDR2 ANQGSEA. CDR3 length: 13 amino acids. CDR3 bases: TGCAGCGTTGAAATAACCATGAACACTGAAGCTTTCTTT. As protein: CSVEITMNTEAFF.

This chain links TRBV6-4 with TRBJ1-2; no clear D gene. Trimming left V 0 bases short and J 7 bases short, with 6 bases between. Germline CDR1 MRHNA, CDR2 SNTAGT. The CDR3 extends over 12 amino acids. CDR3 sequence (DNA): TGTGCCAGCAGTGACTCCGAGGGTGGCTACACCTTC. This translates into CASSDSEGGYTF.

Only a few counts were recorded for this clone. The J gene is TRBJ2-2, the V gene TRBV6-1; TRBD1 might be the D (5 bases). Germline V gene data show CDR1 as MNHNS and CDR2 as SASEGT. The CDR3 loop spans 14 amino acids. V was clipped by 5 bases and J by 4 bases, with 11 bases between them. CDR3 region: CASSYSQGTGELFF. In DNA, the CDR3 is TGTGCCAGCAGTTATTCTCAGGGCACCGGGGAGCTGTTTTTT.